These 27 T cell receptor beta chains originate from one sample sequenced in a study of T cell responses to AZD1222 COVID-19 vaccine. The protocol was immunoSEQ multiplex PCR, while the TCRdb copy is restricted to in-frame clones and leaves out a portion. Of roughly 150,000 clones in the sample, 90% were seen once. The sample in question was peripheral blood, obtained 28 days after the second AZD1222 dose. The receptors here all came from an adult who received the AZD1222 COVID-19 vaccine.

This chain uses TRBV7-9 with TRBJ1-1; D is possibly TRBD1 (5 bases). Per germline, CDR1 SEHNR and CDR2 FQNEAQ (reference sequence). V was cut by 8 bases and J by 1 base, with 17 bases left in between. This CDR3 comprises 15 residues. The CDR3 loop is CASLAQGNKNTEAFF. The DNA of the CDR3 is TGTGCCAGCTTGGCGCAGGGAAACAAGAACACTGAAGCTTTCTTT.

The rearrangement uses TRBV28 and TRBJ1-1; D is uncertain. This CDR3 region has 14 residues. V dropped 1 base and J dropped 6 bases, with 12 bases sitting between them. Germline V gives CDR1 MDHEN, CDR2 SYDVKM. CDR3: CASSLFRELAEAFF. Written as DNA, the CDR3 is TGTGCCAGCAGTTTATTTAGGGAATTAGCTGAAGCTTTCTTT.

The chain recombines TRBV7-9 with TRBJ1-5; D is unresolved. The CDR3 is 12 residues long. CDR1 and CDR2 (germline): SEHNR, FQNEAQ (reference sequence). V was shortened by 3 bases and J by 5 bases, with 5 bases between the two germline ends. Written as DNA, the CDR3 is TGTGCCAGCAGCTTCCAGGATCAGCCCCAGCATTTT. Protein product: CASSFQDQPQHF.

V gene TRBV6-5 combines with J gene TRBJ1-4, with D perhaps matching TRBD1 (6 bases). Germline V gene lookup returns CDR1 MNHEY and CDR2 SVGAGI. Trimming removed 5 bases from V and 5 bases from J, with 12 bases in between. The CDR3 covers 14 residues. CDR3 loop: CASSKGGVNEKLFF. The CDR3 bases are TGTGCCAGCAGTAAGGGGGGAGTCAATGAAAAACTGTTTTTT.

This clone was seen just once. This sequence joins TRBV5-1 and TRBJ2-5; 8 bases agree with TRBD2. V lost 0 bases and J lost 5; bases outside the gene matches: 6. CDR1 SGHRS and CDR2 YFSETQ come from the germline V gene. CDR3 length equals 15 residues. The CDR3 sequence is CASSLVVSGTETQYF. The CDR3 region has the DNA TGCGCCAGCAGCTTGGTTGTTAGCGGGACGGAGACCCAGTACTTC. The full variable domain, rest sourced from reference TRBV5-1 and TRBJ2-5, is KAGVTQTPRYLIKTRGQQVTLSCSPISGHRSVSWYQQTPGQGLQFLFEYFSETQRNKGNFPGRFSGRQFSNSRSEMNVSTLELGDSALYLCASSLVVSGTETQYFGPGTRLLVL.

J is TRBJ2-5 and V is TRBV28, with D unclear. Between the trimmed V and J ends, which lost 4 bases and 0 bases, there was a span of 18 bases. Germline assignment: CDR1 MDHEN and CDR2 SYDVKM. This CDR3 has 17 residues. CDR3 coding DNA: TGTGCCAGCAGTTCTGGCGTCACCACAGTGTACCAAGAGACCCAGTACTTC. As protein: CASSSGVTTVYQETQYF.

In the case of this clone: Other DNA sequences in this sample translate to the same CDR3. The chain uses TRBV9 and TRBJ2-1, with D perhaps TRBD2 (5 bases). Deletions cut 3 bases from V and 7 bases from J, with 5 bases between. Germline V gives CDR1 SGDLS, CDR2 YYNGEE. This CDR3 region has 11 residues. The CDR3 DNA follows: TGTGCCAGCAGCGGAGGGAATGAGCAGTTCTTC. It is translated as CASSGGNEQFF.

The V and J genes are TRBV5-1 and TRBJ1-4; no definite D call. The CDR3 runs to 16 residues. Trimming stripped 0 bases from V and 2 bases from J, with 11 bases between. Germline-derived CDR1 and CDR2 are SGHRS and YFSETQ. The CDR3 DNA reads as TGCGCCAGCAGCTTGGGGGCAACACTCACTAATGAAAAACTGTTTTTT. Translation: CASSLGATLTNEKLFF. The full variable domain, with the rest looked up from reference TRBV5-1 and TRBJ1-4, is KAGVTQTPRYLIKTRGQQVTLSCSPISGHRSVSWYQQTPGQGLQFLFEYFSETQRNKGNFPGRFSGRQFSNSRSEMNVSTLELGDSALYLCASSLGATLTNEKLFFGSGTQLSVL.

This sequence joins TRBV19 and TRBJ1-1; TRBD1 matches at 10 bases. Germline V gene sequence: CDR1 LNHDA, CDR2 SQIVND (reference sequence). With 7 bases clipped from V and 6 bases from J, the junction kept 8 bases outside the gene matches. This CDR3 has 14 residues. The CDR3 is CASKTGTGVPEAFF. The DNA for the CDR3 is TGTGCCAGTAAAACCGGGACAGGGGTCCCTGAAGCTTTCTTT.

The chain couples TRBV14 to TRBJ2-3; 7 bases line up with TRBD1. The CDR3 runs 12 residues. Germline-derived CDR1 and CDR2 are SGHDN and FVKESK. Unmatched junction bases numbered 4, after V lost 4 bases and J lost 9 bases. Here the CDR3 reads CASSPTGLTQYF. CDR3 sequence (DNA): TGTGCCAGCAGCCCGACAGGGCTGACGCAGTATTTT.

Points on this clone: Other DNA sequences in this sample translate to the same CDR3. This chain links TRBV6-5 with TRBJ1-3, with D possibly matching TRBD1 (5 bases). This CDR3 region has 14 residues. Trimming removed 6 bases from V and 0 bases from J, with 9 bases in between. CDR1 and CDR2 from the germline V gene are MNHEY and SVGAGI. In DNA form, the CDR3 reads TGTGCCAGCAGGGGGACGGGCTCTGGAAACACCATATATTTT. It translates to CASRGTGSGNTIYF.

With regard to this clone: Other DNA sequences from this sample encode an identical CDR3 as well. The chain employs TRBV30 and TRBJ2-5; either TRBD1 or TRBD2 may fit D (5 bases each). Trimming shortened V by 5 bases and J by 4 bases, and 8 bases separated the two germline ends. The CDR3 runs 11 residues. Germline V gene sequence: CDR1 GTSNPN, CDR2 SVGIG (reference sequence). CDR3: CAWGGGETQYF. The CDR3 DNA follows: TGTGCCTGGGGTGGGGGAGAGACCCAGTACTTC.

This chain joins TRBV27 and TRBJ2-1; weak D call: TRBD1 (6 bases). Trimming removed 9 bases at V and 0 bases at J, with 9 bases between. The CDR3 runs 13 residues. Germline CDR1 and CDR2: MNHEY and SMNVEV (reference sequence). In DNA, the CDR3 is TGTGCCAGTACAGGGAACTCCTACAATGAGCAGTTCTTC. It translates to CASTGNSYNEQFF.

The rearrangement links TRBV24-1 to TRBJ1-2; 10 bases map to TRBD1. Germline V gives CDR1 KGHDR, CDR2 SFDVKD. CDR3 length: 14 amino acids. The V gene end was trimmed by 4 bases and the J gene end by 7 bases; junction bases not matched to a gene: 5. The CDR3 DNA reads as TGTGCCACCAGTGACACGGACAGGGGGACTGGCTACACCTTC. Protein: CATSDTDRGTGYTF.

The genes are TRBV28 and TRBJ1-1, with 10 nucleotides matching TRBD1. Germline loops: CDR1 MDHEN, CDR2 SYDVKM. The V gene end was trimmed by 4 bases and the J gene end by 6 bases; junction bases not matched to a gene: 2. The CDR3 has 13 residues. The CDR3 bases are TGTGCCAGCAGTTCCGGGACAGGGGCTGAAGCTTTCTTT. Encoded protein: CASSSGTGAEAFF.

This clone was found once. The V call is TRBV20-1, the J call TRBJ1-5; 8 bases align to TRBD1. V gave up 5 bases and J gave up 4 bases; unmatched junction bases: 7. The CDR3 totals 14 residues. In germline, CDR1 is DFQATT, CDR2 SNEGSKA (reference sequence). CDR3 loop: CSARVTGGNQPQHF. CDR3 nucleotides: TGCAGTGCTCGTGTTACAGGGGGGAATCAGCCCCAGCATTTT.

Comment on this clone: Other nucleotide sequences in the sample specify the same CDR3. The rearrangement joins TRBV6-5 to TRBJ1-1; D unclear. This CDR3 has 14 residues. V lost 2 bases and J 0 bases, leaving 7 bases between the germline ends. Germline assignment: CDR1 MNHEY and CDR2 SVGAGI. The CDR3 loop is CASSYRGMNTEAFF. CDR3 nucleotide sequence: TGTGCCAGCAGTTACCGGGGAATGAACACTGAAGCTTTCTTT.

The rearrangement uses TRBV28 and TRBJ2-1; D may be TRBD2 (6 bases). V lost 6 bases and J lost 10, with 25 bases in between. The germline V gene has CDR1 MDHEN and CDR2 SYDVKM. This CDR3 has 16 residues. The CDR3 region is CASSHTRGSSGEEQFF. CDR3 coding DNA: TGTGCCAGCAGCCACACCCGGGGTAGCTCGGGAGAAGAGCAGTTCTTC.

Here the CDR3 reads CSASPFSEAFF. CDR3 nucleotide sequence: TGCAGTGCTAGTCCGTTCTCTGAAGCTTTCTTT. V and J are TRBV20-1 and TRBJ1-1, with D hard to call. Trimming left V 3 bases short and J 6 bases short, with 8 bases between. CDR3 length: 11 residues. Germline loops: CDR1 DFQATT, CDR2 SNEGSKA (reference sequence).

V usage is TRBV6-5 and J usage is TRBJ2-1, with no clear D. The germline CDR1 and CDR2 sequences are MNHEY and SVGAGI. Trimming left V 6 bases short and J 0 bases short, with 6 bases between. The CDR3 is made up of 13 amino acids. This CDR3 is CASRKSSYNEQFF. In DNA form, the CDR3 reads TGTGCCAGCAGGAAGAGCTCCTACAATGAGCAGTTCTTC.

V usage is TRBV28 and J usage is TRBJ2-5, with TRBD1 matching 7 bases. V lost 8 bases and J lost 5; bases outside the gene matches: 5. The CDR3 is made up of 12 amino acids. CDR1 and CDR2 from the germline V gene are MDHEN and SYDVKM. CDR3 protein: CASQRGRETQYF. The CDR3 DNA follows: TGTGCCAGCCAGAGGGGGCGGGAGACCCAGTACTTC.

V usage is TRBV9 and J usage is TRBJ2-1, with 11 positions matching TRBD2. The CDR3 extends over 15 amino acids. J lost 8 bases, V lost 3 bases, and 7 bases had no gene match. CDR1 is SGDLS and CDR2 is YYNGEE in the germline V gene. The CDR3 sequence is CASSALAGGPHEQFF. The CDR3 nucleotides are TGTGCCAGCAGCGCATTAGCGGGGGGGCCCCATGAGCAGTTCTTC.

In regard to this clone: An end of the junction does not agree with germline; a read error may underlie this. The rearrangement links TRBV5-1 to TRBJ1-5; 11 nucleotides agree with TRBD1. CDR1 and CDR2 from the germline V gene are SGHRS and YFSETQ. The CDR3 contains 14 residues. The CDR3, as DNA: TGCGCCAGCAGTCGGACAGGGGGCAACCAGCCCCAGCATTTT. This codes for CASSRTGGNQPQHF.

This rearrangement joins TRBV30 to TRBJ1-2, with D possibly TRBD1 on 6 matching bases. This CDR3 has 14 amino acids. Trimming removed 7 bases at V and 6 bases at J, with 21 bases between. The V gene's germline CDR1 is GTSNPN and CDR2 SVGIG (reference sequence). CDR3 sequence: CASIPGAVYNGYTF. For the CDR3, the DNA is TGTGCCTCGATACCAGGGGCGGTGTATAATGGCTACACCTTC.

A single count supports this clone. This sequence joins TRBV18 and TRBJ2-7, with 7 positions matching TRBD1. Germline lookup yields CDR1 KGHSH and CDR2 LQKENI. Trimming at V came to 6 bases and at J to 6 bases, leaving 14 bases not matched to a gene. There are 15 residues in the CDR3. The CDR3 sequence is CASSDRDARLGEQYF. In nucleotides, the CDR3 is TGTGCCAGCTCCGACAGGGACGCCCGTCTTGGCGAGCAGTACTTC.

J is TRBJ2-6 and V is TRBV4-1; perhaps TRBD2 as D (6 bases). From germline, CDR1 is MGHRA and CDR2 YSYEKL. The CDR3 totals 19 residues. Trimming removed 0 bases from V and 0 bases from J, with 15 bases in between. This CDR3 is CASSQDWGLSLSGANVLTF. CDR3 coding DNA: TGCGCCAGCAGCCAAGACTGGGGACTTTCCCTCTCTGGGGCCAACGTCCTGACTTTC.

The rearrangement links TRBV21-1 to TRBJ2-1; the table calls TRBD2, which could not be checked here. TRBV21-1 is a listed pseudogene. The CDR3 length is 12 residues. The DNA of the CDR3 is TGTGCCAGCAGCATACTAGCGGGAAGACAGTTCTTC. It encodes CASSILAGRQFF.